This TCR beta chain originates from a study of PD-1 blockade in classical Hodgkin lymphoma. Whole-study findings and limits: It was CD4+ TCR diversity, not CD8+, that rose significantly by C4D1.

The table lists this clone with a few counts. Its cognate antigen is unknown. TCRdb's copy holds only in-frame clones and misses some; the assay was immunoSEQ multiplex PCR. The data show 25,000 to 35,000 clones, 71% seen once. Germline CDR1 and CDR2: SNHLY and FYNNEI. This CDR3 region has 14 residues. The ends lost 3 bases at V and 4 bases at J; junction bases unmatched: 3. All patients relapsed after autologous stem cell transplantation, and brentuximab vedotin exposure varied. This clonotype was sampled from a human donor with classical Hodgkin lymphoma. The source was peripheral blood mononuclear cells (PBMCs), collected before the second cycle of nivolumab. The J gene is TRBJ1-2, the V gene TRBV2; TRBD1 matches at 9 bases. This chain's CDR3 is CASSDKGQGYGYTF. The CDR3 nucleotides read TGTGCCAGCAGTGATAAGGGACAGGGCTATGGCTACACCTTC.